The 10 T cell receptor beta chains listed next were all sequenced from one sample in a study of identical twins. TCRdb itself ran the 5' RACE reads through MiXCR, one entry per CDR3 protein. The data show approximately 530,000 distinct CDR3 sequences, with under 25% seen just once and approximately 0.5% held by the top ten. A further study also used this sample, focusing on yellow fever vaccine responses in identical twins.

Sequenced: CD4+ T cells sorted from blood. The receptors shown here come from a young woman in good health.

The rearrangement links TRBV10-3 to TRBJ2-5, with a tentative D call TRBD1 (5 bases). Germline V CDR1 and CDR2: ENHRY, SYGVKD. The CDR3 runs 15 residues. Trimming pared 0 bases from V and 2 bases from J, leaving 10 bases between. CDR3 protein: CAISESRQTQETQYF. The CDR3 bases are TGTGCCATCAGTGAGTCCCGACAGACACAAGAGACCCAGTACTTC.

This rearrangement joins TRBV20-1 to TRBJ1-5; TRBD1 matches at 9 bases. The trim removed 5 bases at V and 4 bases at J, leaving 3 bases unmatched. The length of the CDR3 is 13 residues. The germline CDR1 and CDR2 sequences are DFQATT and SNEGSKA (reference sequence). The CDR3 loop reads CSAGDRANQPQHF. In DNA, the CDR3 is TGCAGTGCTGGGGACAGGGCGAATCAGCCCCAGCATTTT.

This clonotype was counted once. This chain joins TRBV2 and TRBJ2-3; D unresolved. The CDR3 covers 14 residues. Deletions cut 5 bases from V and 2 bases from J, with 11 bases between. Germline CDR1 reads SNHLY; CDR2 reads FYNNEI. CDR3 sequence reads: CASSPLGTTDTQYF. The CDR3 nucleotides are TGTGCCAGCAGTCCCCTGGGAACCACAGATACGCAGTATTTT.

V is TRBV29-1 and J is TRBJ2-5; 10 nucleotides line up with TRBD2. This CDR3 is 16 amino acids long. CDR1 is SQVTM, CDR2 ANQGSEA, per germline. After removal of 5 bases from V and 1 base from J, the junction contained 10 bases not matched to a gene. The CDR3 DNA reads TGCAGCGTTTCAAGTGGTAGCGGGGGGCCCCAAGAGACCCAGTACTTC. Its protein product is CSVSSGSGGPQETQYF.

CDR3 protein: CASSPTLGRGQRTQYF. The CDR3 bases are TGTGCCAGCAGCCCTACGTTGGGCAGGGGACAACGGACCCAGTACTTC. This chain uses TRBV7-2 with TRBJ2-5; weak D call: TRBD1 (6 bases). The ends were cut back, 5 bases at V and 7 bases at J, with 23 bases in the middle. The CDR3 sequence is 16 residues long. The germline V gene encodes CDR1 SGHTA and CDR2 FQGNSA.

The chain uses TRBV7-9 and TRBJ1-5, with D perhaps matching TRBD1 (5 bases). The CDR3 totals 13 residues. In germline, CDR1 is SEHNR, CDR2 FQNEAQ (reference sequence). Trimming took 3 bases from V and 14 from J, leaving 17 bases between them. The CDR3 protein is CASSLERGLPEHF. CDR3 nucleotide sequence: TGTGCCAGCAGCTTGGAACGGGGCCTCCCCGAGCATTTT.

This clonotype came up a few times. The V call is TRBV20-1, the J call TRBJ2-3, with a possible D match to TRBD2 (5 bases). This CDR3 is 16 amino acids long. The germline V gene has CDR1 DFQATT and CDR2 SNEGSKA (reference sequence). The V end was cut by 1 base, the J end by 1 base, with 15 bases between. Here the CDR3 reads CSARGLPVSGTDTQYF. The CDR3 DNA is TGCAGTGCTAGAGGACTACCCGTCTCGGGCACAGATACGCAGTATTTT.

This clonotype turned up a few times. This chain links TRBV11-1 with TRBJ2-3; perhaps TRBD1 as D (5 bases). V lost 0 bases, J lost 4 bases, and 26 bases lay in between. This CDR3 spans 20 amino acids. CDR1 and CDR2 (germline): SGHAT, FQDESV (reference sequence). This chain's CDR3 is CASSLAPPSQLSLGADTQYF. The CDR3, as DNA: TGTGCCAGCAGCTTAGCTCCGCCCAGCCAACTATCCTTAGGGGCAGATACGCAGTATTTT.

About this clonotype: Just one base apart from a much larger clone, this may be a read error. The rearrangement joins TRBV11-2 to TRBJ2-2, with 8 bases identical to TRBD1. Germline CDR1 reads SGHAT; CDR2 reads FQNNGV. The V segment lost 5 bases and the J segment 3 bases; nucleotides outside the gene matches: 2. There are 14 residues in the CDR3. The DNA for the CDR3 is TGTGCCAGCAGCCGGACAGGGTACACCGGGGAGCTGTTTTTT. Protein sequence: CASSRTGYTGELFF.

This chain links TRBV20-1 with TRBJ2-7; 8 nucleotides line up with TRBD2. Per germline, CDR1 DFQATT and CDR2 SNEGSKA (reference sequence). V dropped 3 bases and J dropped 5; count of bases not matched to a gene: 6. The CDR3 consists of 13 residues. DNA for the CDR3: TGCAGTGCTAGCTCGGGAGGGAGAGACGAGCAGTACTTC. Its protein product is CSASSGGRDEQYF.